This record covers a single TCR beta chain. Its antigen is unidentified. These data come from a study of regulatory T cells in long-lasting Graves disease. Noted time point: persistent/refractory GD, antithyroid drugs over 5 years with positive TRAb. PBMCs were the source of the RNA used for TCR sequencing. American Thyroid Association guidelines served as the basis for diagnosing Graves' disease. It was an endocrinology department in Xi'an, China, that provided the patients. This CDR3 is 15 amino acids long. V lost 6 bases and J lost 4; bases outside the gene matches: 8. The V gene's germline CDR1 is MDHEN and CDR2 SYDVKM. Both iRepertoire HTBI primers and Arm-PCR of CDR3 regions were used to build the TCR beta libraries. TCRdb recomputed calls from the multiplex PCR reads with MiXCR, one row per CDR3 protein. This table has under 350,000 distinct CDR3 sequences, 22% appearing once. Study-wide findings and caveats: The small sample size may have reduced accuracy.

The sequencing here drew on peripheral blood mononuclear cells (PBMCs), taken when the disease was refractory, from a patient treated with antithyroid drugs. This TCR came from a female donor with Graves disease. The V gene is TRBV28, the J gene TRBJ1-5; 8 nucleotides match TRBD1. CDR3 in amino acids: CASRPGQGWNQPQHF. The CDR3 nucleotides read TGTGCCAGCAGACCCGGACAGGGTTGGAATCAGCCCCAGCATTTT.